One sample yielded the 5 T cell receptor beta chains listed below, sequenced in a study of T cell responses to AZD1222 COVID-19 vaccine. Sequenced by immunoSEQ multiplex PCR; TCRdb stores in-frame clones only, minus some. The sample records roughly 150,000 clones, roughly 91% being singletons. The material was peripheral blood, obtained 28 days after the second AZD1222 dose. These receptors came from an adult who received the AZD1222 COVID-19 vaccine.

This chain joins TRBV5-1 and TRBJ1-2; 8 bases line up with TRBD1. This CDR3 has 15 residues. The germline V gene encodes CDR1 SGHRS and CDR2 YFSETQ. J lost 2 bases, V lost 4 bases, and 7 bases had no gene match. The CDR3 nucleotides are TGCGCCAGCAGCGAAAGACAGGGGCGAAACTATGGCTACACCTTC. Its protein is CASSERQGRNYGYTF.

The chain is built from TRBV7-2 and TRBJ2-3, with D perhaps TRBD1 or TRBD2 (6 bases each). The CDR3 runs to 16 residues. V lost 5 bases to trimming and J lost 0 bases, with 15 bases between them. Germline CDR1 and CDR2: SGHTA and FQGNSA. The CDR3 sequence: CASSGQGGLSTDTQYF. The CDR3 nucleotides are TGTGCCAGCAGCGGACAAGGGGGGCTGAGCACAGATACGCAGTATTTT.

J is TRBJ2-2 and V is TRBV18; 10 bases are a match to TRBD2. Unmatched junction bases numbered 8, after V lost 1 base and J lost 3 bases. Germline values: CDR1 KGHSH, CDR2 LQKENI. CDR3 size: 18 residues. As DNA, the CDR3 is TGTGCCAGCTCACCACGATCTCTAGCGGGAGCCGACACCGGGGAGCTGTTTTTT. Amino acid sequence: CASSPRSLAGADTGELFF.

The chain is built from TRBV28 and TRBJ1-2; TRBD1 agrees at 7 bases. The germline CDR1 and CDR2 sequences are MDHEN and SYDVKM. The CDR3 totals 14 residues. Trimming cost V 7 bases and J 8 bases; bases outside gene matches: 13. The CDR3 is CASTLGDRDGGYTF. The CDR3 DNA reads TGTGCCAGCACCCTGGGAGACAGGGACGGGGGCTACACCTTC.

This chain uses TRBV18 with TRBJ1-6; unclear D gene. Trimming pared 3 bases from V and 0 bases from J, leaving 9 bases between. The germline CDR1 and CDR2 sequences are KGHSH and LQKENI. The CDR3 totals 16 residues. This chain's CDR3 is CASSPVPSSYNSPLHF. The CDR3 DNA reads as TGTGCCAGCTCACCGGTACCGAGCTCCTATAATTCACCCCTCCACTTT.